Sequencing of this T cell receptor (beta chain) was carried out in a study of response to subunit inactivated influenza vaccine. Study-level points and caveats: The authors proposed limited new T cell recruitment per seasonal influenza vaccination.

Of note for this clonotype: What it binds is not known.

TCRdb called the RT-PCR reads again in MiXCR, with one record for every CDR3 protein. The sample includes 650,000 to 800,000 distinct CDR3 sequences, about a fifth of them seen just once. The V end lost 3 bases, the J end lost 3 bases, and 9 bases lay between the germline ends. This CDR3 has 13 amino acids. Sequencing was performed on PBMCs from blood, taken around 5 days after vaccination. The sequence was obtained from a man in his forties or fifties who received an inactivated influenza vaccine. V gene TRBV12-3 or TRBV12-4 combines with J gene TRBJ2-7; possible D gene TRBD1, 6 bases. The CDR3 spells CASSFQGFYEQYF. The DNA of the CDR3 is TGTGCCAGCAGTTTTCAGGGGTTCTACGAGCAGTACTTC.